This T cell receptor beta chain is from a study of T-cell reconstitution after alpha-beta-depleted transplantation in children. The CDR3 spans 15 residues. Per the germline V gene, CDR1 is SGHRS and CDR2 is YFSETQ. Trimming removed 3 bases at V and 0 bases at J, with 10 bases between. Study results and caveats: The authors attributed T-cell counts and diversity one year after transplant mostly to newly produced T cells. Several hundred expanded graft clones reportedly supplied alpha-beta T cells about two months after transplant.

This clonotype was observed many times. Its antigen is undetermined. Unique molecular identifiers were used in preparing the TCRbeta library. One entry per CDR3 protein, called by TCRdb with MiXCR from the PCR reads. Here the sample spans around 370,000 distinct CDR3 sequences, around 15% being singletons. This receptor was identified in a male patient between 2 and 10 years old who had a stem cell transplant for acute lymphoblastic leukemia, so the T cells may come from the graft donor. Source: PBMCs, mostly from graft donor cells, taken 360 days after TCRalphabeta/CD19-depleted stem cell transplant. The chain couples TRBV5-1 to TRBJ2-1; D gene ambiguous. The CDR3 sequence: CASSSYQVSYNEQFF. The DNA of the CDR3 is TGCGCCAGCAGCTCGTACCAGGTCTCCTACAATGAGCAGTTCTTC.